The T cell receptor (beta chain) described here comes from a study of somatic mutations in cytotoxic T cells in rheumatoid arthritis. For the study at large: Collection of patient blood (approximately 30 ml EDTA) took place right after diagnosis, before any treatment. The flow sorting of some V beta antibody-stained T-cell populations reached nearly 100% purity, and the sorted populations included V beta1+ cells sequenced for TCRB.

Trimming took off 5 bases at V and 4 bases at J, with 8 bases between the two ends. CDR1 is MNHNS, CDR2 SASEGT, per germline. This CDR3 is built from 12 residues. In the case of this clone: The antigen is not known.

TCRdb's copy holds only in-frame clones and misses some; the assay was immunoSEQ multiplex PCR. The sample lists about 10,000 clones; 89% were seen once. Study-level findings and limits: For about an eighth of the 65 patients, a single CD8+ clone accounted for more than 20% of CD8+ cells.

The genes are TRBV6-1 and TRBJ2-5, with D perhaps matching TRBD1 (5 bases). The receptor comes from a woman under 30 with rheumatoid arthritis. The sequencing input was CD4+ T cells sorted from blood. The CDR3 DNA is TGTGCCAGCAGTTCTAGGGGAGAGACCCAGTACTTC. Translating gives CASSSRGETQYF.